This is a list of T cell receptor beta chains from one sample in a study of blood T cell repertoires in COVID-19. Generated by immunoSEQ multiplex PCR, the TCRdb table keeps only in-frame clones and is missing some. The sample shows roughly 300,000 clones, approximately 87% of them seen only once. Sequencing was done on a sample of peripheral blood. The receptors derive from a woman in her twenties or thirties with COVID-19, enrolled during active disease. CDR3s include the opening cysteine and the closing phenylalanine or tryptophan. Each record gives: J gene, V gene, CDR3 protein.

j_gene: TRBJ1-6
v_gene: TRBV6-5
CDR3aa: CASRLGGGRSPLHF

j_gene: TRBJ2-3
v_gene: TRBV4-2
CDR3aa: CASSQGAWTSGQDTQYF

j_gene: TRBJ2-5
v_gene: TRBV10-2
CDR3aa: CASSGGQAVQETQYF

j_gene: TRBJ1-1
v_gene: TRBV7-2
CDR3aa: CASSLVRMSAFF

j_gene: TRBJ2-5
v_gene: TRBV5-1
CDR3aa: CASKGEETQYF

j_gene: TRBJ2-3
v_gene: TRBV6-4
CDR3aa: CASSGSPGGLVYF

j_gene: TRBJ2-2
v_gene: TRBV6-5
CDR3aa: CASSYSGLAGKGELFF

j_gene: TRBJ1-3
v_gene: TRBV30
CDR3aa: CAGIRDRASRTIYF

j_gene: TRBJ1-2
v_gene: TRBV20-1
CDR3aa: CSASAGLRYTF

j_gene: TRBJ1-1
v_gene: TRBV6-5
CDR3aa: CASSYSGGRNTEAFF

j_gene: TRBJ2-5
v_gene: TRBV19
CDR3aa: CATRGLGVETQYF

j_gene: TRBJ2-5
v_gene: TRBV30
CDR3aa: CAWRRGQVQETQYF

j_gene: TRBJ1-2
v_gene: TRBV19
CDR3aa: CASRGVASGGYTF

j_gene: TRBJ1-1
v_gene: TRBV5-1
CDR3aa: CASSLAGFEAFF

j_gene: TRBJ2-7
v_gene: TRBV5-5
CDR3aa: CASSTGTDSYEQYF

j_gene: TRBJ2-7
v_gene: TRBV27
CDR3aa: CASSFSAGYEQYF

j_gene: TRBJ1-2
v_gene: TRBV28
CDR3aa: CASSLIAGGGAYGYTF

j_gene: TRBJ2-5
v_gene: TRBV5-8
CDR3aa: CASSLRLTYQETQYF

j_gene: TRBJ2-2
v_gene: TRBV10-1
CDR3aa: CASSRDTGELFF

j_gene: TRBJ1-1
v_gene: TRBV29-1
CDR3aa: CSVVGHRGAAFF

j_gene: TRBJ2-2
v_gene: TRBV5-6
CDR3aa: CASSLLQGTDTGELFF

j_gene: TRBJ2-1
v_gene: TRBV19
CDR3aa: CASSLGQGNYNEQFF

j_gene: TRBJ1-2
v_gene: TRBV3-1/TRBV3-2
CDR3aa: CASSEQGVGGYTF

j_gene: TRBJ2-1
v_gene: TRBV15
CDR3aa: CATSRDGQGYNEQFF

j_gene: TRBJ2-7
v_gene: TRBV6-4
CDR3aa: CASRPQGALGEQYF

j_gene: TRBJ2-7
v_gene: TRBV19
CDR3aa: CASSIGTGGVYEQYF

j_gene: TRBJ2-7
v_gene: TRBV6-5
CDR3aa: CASSPQLLAYEQYF

j_gene: TRBJ1-4
v_gene: TRBV24-1
CDR3aa: CATSDRGRDEKLFF

j_gene: TRBJ2-1
v_gene: TRBV2
CDR3aa: CAILKGLVSYNEQFF

j_gene: TRBJ1-4
v_gene: TRBV5-5
CDR3aa: CASSQQGPNEKLFF

j_gene: TRBJ2-3
v_gene: TRBV5-1
CDR3aa: CASSPGLAGGPKYTDTQYF

j_gene: TRBJ2-1
v_gene: TRBV4-1
CDR3aa: CASSQVAGTSGVSSYNEQFF

j_gene: TRBJ2-1
v_gene: TRBV4-2
CDR3aa: CASSRGGTSSYNEQFF